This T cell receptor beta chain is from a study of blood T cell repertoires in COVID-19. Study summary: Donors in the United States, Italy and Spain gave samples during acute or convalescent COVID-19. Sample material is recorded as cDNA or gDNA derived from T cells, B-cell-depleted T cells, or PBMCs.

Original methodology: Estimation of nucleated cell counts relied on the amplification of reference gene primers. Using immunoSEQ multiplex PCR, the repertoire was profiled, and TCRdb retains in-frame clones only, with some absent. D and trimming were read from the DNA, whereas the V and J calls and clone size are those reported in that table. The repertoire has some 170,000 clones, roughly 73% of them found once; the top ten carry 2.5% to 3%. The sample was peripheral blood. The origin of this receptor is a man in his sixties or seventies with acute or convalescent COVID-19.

The CDR3 DNA is TGTGCCAGTTCTCTCGTAGCGGCAGGGTACGAGCAGTACTTC. Its translation: CASSLVAAGYEQYF. The genes are TRBV11-3 and TRBJ2-7; TRBD2 might be the D (6 bases). Germline V gene lookup returns CDR1 SGHNT and CDR2 YENEEA. Trimming cost V 9 bases and J 4 bases, with 19 bases left between them. The CDR3 runs to 14 residues.